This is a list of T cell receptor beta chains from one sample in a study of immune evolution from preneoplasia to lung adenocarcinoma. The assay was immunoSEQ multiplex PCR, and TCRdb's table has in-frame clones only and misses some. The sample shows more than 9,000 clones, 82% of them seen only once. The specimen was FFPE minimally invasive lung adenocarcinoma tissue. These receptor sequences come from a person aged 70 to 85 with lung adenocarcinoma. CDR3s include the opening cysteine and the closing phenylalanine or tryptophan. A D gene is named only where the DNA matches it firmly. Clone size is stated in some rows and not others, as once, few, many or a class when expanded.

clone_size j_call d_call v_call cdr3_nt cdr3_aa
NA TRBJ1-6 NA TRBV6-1 TGTGCCAGCAGTGACGGGAGCTCCTATAATTCACCCCTCCACTTT CASSDGSSYNSPLHF
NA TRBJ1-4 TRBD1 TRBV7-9 TGTGCCAGCAGCTTAAGGGGACAGGGAGTTAATAATGAAAAACTGTTTTTT CASSLRGQGVNNEKLFF
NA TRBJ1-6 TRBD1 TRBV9 TGTGCCAGCAGCGTAAGGGACAGCTCCTATAATTCACCCCTCCACTTT CASSVRDSSYNSPLHF
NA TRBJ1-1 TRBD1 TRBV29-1 TGCAGCGGGGGACAGGATGATGAGGCTTTCTTT CSGGQDDEAFF
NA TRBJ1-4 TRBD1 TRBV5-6 TGTGCCAGCAGCTCGGGGACAGGGCTAAATGAAAAACTGTTTTTT CASSSGTGLNEKLFF
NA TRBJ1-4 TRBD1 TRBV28 TGTGCCAGCAGAACGACAGGGTACGATTCTGAAAAACTGTTTTTT CASRTTGYDSEKLFF
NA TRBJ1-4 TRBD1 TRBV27 TGTGCCAGCAGTTTATCCGGACAGGGATATGAAAAACTGTTTTTT CASSLSGQGYEKLFF
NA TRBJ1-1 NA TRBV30 TGTGCCTGGATCAGGGGACCTGAAGCTTTCTTT CAWIRGPEAFF
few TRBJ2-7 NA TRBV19 TGTGCCAGTAGTATTCGGGCGCCCACGGGGGAGCAGTACTTC CASSIRAPTGEQYF
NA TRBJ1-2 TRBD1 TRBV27 TGTGCCAGCAGTTTATCGTTGACAGGGCGGGATGGCTACACCTTC CASSLSLTGRDGYTF
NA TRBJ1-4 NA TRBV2 TGTGCCAGCAGCACCGAAATAGGGAACGGTGAAAAACTGTTTTTT CASSTEIGNGEKLFF